This TCR beta chain came from a study of blood T cell repertoires in COVID-19. Across the study: Acute-phase and convalescent COVID-19 samples originated in the United States, Italy and Spain. Sources were T cells, B-cell-depleted T cells, or PBMCs; the material itself was cDNA or gDNA.

Study processing details: Reference gene primer amplification yielded estimated nucleated cell counts. The repertoire was sequenced with immunoSEQ multiplex PCR; TCRdb's copy has only in-frame clones and lacks some. V and J calls and clone size come straight from that table; D and trimming were deduced from the DNA. The sample carries roughly 81,000 clones, around 91% recorded once. The V gene lost 7 bases and the J gene lost 4 bases, with 16 bases spanning the gap. Looked up from germline, CDR1 is MNHEY and CDR2 is SVGAGI. CDR3 length: 14 residues. The chain carries TRBV6-5 and TRBJ1-2; TRBD1 is a possible D gene (5 bases). This sequence was found in a man between 65 and 79 years old with active or convalescent COVID-19. The sequenced sample was peripheral blood. CDR3 sequence: CASNRDPGGYGYTF. The CDR3, as DNA: TGTGCCAGCAACCGGGACCCGGGGGGCTATGGCTACACCTTC.